This T cell receptor beta chain was sequenced in a study of blood T cell repertoires in COVID-19. Concerning this clone itself: Other DNA sequences in this sample translate to the same CDR3.

CDR1 and CDR2 from the germline V gene are KGHSH and LQKENI. Losses at the gene ends were 3 bases for V and 5 bases for J; bases not matched to a gene: 2. The CDR3 loop spans 13 amino acids. Libraries were prepared by immunoSEQ multiplex PCR; TCRdb keeps only in-frame clonotypes and omits some of them. The table shows some 250,000 clones, with 86% occurring only once. The V and J genes are TRBV18 and TRBJ1-2, with 8 bases that match TRBD1. Sequencing was done on a sample of peripheral blood. The sequence derives from a man under 40 with active or convalescent COVID-19. CDR3 nucleotide sequence: TGTGCCAGCTCACCGGACAGGGCTTATGGCTACACCTTC. It translates to CASSPDRAYGYTF.